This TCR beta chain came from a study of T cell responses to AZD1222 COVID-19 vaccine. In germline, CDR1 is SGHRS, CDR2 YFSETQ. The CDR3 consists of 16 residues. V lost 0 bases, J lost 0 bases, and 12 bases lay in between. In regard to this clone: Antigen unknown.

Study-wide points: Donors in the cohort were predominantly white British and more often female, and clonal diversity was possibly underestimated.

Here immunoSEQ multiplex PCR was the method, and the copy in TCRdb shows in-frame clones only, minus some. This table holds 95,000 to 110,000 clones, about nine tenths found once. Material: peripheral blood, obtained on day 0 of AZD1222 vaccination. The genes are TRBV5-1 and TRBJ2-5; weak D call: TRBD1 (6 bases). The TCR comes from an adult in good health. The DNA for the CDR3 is TGCGCCAGCAGCTTGGGGACAGCCATGAACCAAGAGACCCAGTACTTC. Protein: CASSLGTAMNQETQYF.